This is a list of T cell receptor beta chains from one sample in a study of siplizumab effects on memory and regulatory T cells. TCRdb's copy holds only in-frame clones and misses some; the assay was immunoSEQ multiplex PCR. Here the sample spans 99,000 or so clones, roughly 94% being singletons. The sample taken for sequencing was non-Treg CD4+ T cells sorted from blood. The source of these receptors is a human donor in good health. Each CDR3 is given with its conserved first and last residue. A D gene is named only where the DNA matches it firmly. Some rows have no size entry. The others give once, few or many, or a class for an expanded clone.

J | size | V | D | DNA | CDR3
TRBJ2-3 | NA | TRBV30 | TRBD1 | TGTGCCTGGAGTAGGGGACAGGGGCGACCAGATACGCAGTATTTT | CAWSRGQGRPDTQYF
TRBJ2-2 | NA | TRBV18 | NA | TGTGCCAGCTCACAAGCGGGCCACGGGGTGACCGGGGAGCTGTTTTTT | CASSQAGHGVTGELFF
TRBJ2-5 | NA | TRBV30 | NA | TGTGCCTGGAGAGGTGGGGAGACCCAGTACTTC | CAWRGGETQYF
TRBJ2-7 | NA | TRBV11-2 | NA | TGTGCCAGCAGGACAGAGCAATACTCCTACGAGCAGTACTTC | CASRTEQYSYEQYF
TRBJ1-4 | NA | TRBV15 | NA | TGTGCCACCAGCACAAAAAACCCCGGACAGAGAGAAAAACTGTTTTTT | CATSTKNPGQREKLFF
TRBJ1-4 | NA | TRBV2 | NA | TGTGCCAGCAGTGATCGCGGGGGGGCTAGAAAAGAAAAACTGTTTTTT | CASSDRGGARKEKLFF
TRBJ2-7 | NA | TRBV25-1 | NA | TGTGCCAGCAGTGGGGTTCGCGAGCAGTACTTC | CASSGVREQYF
TRBJ2-1 | NA | TRBV23-1 | NA | TGCGCCAGCAGTCAATCGTGGGCCCCCAACTGGAGGACCAATGAGCAGTTCTTC | CASSQSWAPNWRTNEQFF
TRBJ2-5 | NA | TRBV4-1 | NA | TGCGCCAGCAGCCAAGATTTGGTGACTAAAAGTGTTACCCAGTACTTC | CASSQDLVTKSVTQYF
TRBJ1-2 | once | TRBV5-1 | NA | TGCGCCAGCAGCTTGGAGGGTACCAACTATGGCTACACCTTC | CASSLEGTNYGYTF